Sequencing of this TCR beta chain was carried out in a study of shared clonotypes between healthy human individuals. General study results and limits: Despite large depth, sorted-subset datasets appeared incompletely sequenced.

Nashville, Tennessee was home to all donors, who were Caucasian adults. Between the trimmed V and J ends, which lost 1 base and 10 bases, there was a span of 11 bases. The germline V gene has CDR1 PRHDT and CDR2 FYEKMQ (reference sequence). CDR3 length: 13 amino acids. Profiled with immunoSEQ multiplex PCR; TCRdb holds only in-frame clones, not every one. This table holds roughly 1.5 million clones, 95% to 99% found once. A note on this clone: The antigen is unknown.

The chain couples TRBV13 to TRBJ1-5; a weak D match, TRBD1 (5 bases). The sequence was collected from a man aged 30 to 39 in good health. The specimen sequenced was naive CD4+ T cells sorted from blood. The sample's subset: CD45RA+ positively selected. The CDR3 region is CASSLARDRPQHF. In DNA, the CDR3 is TGTGCCAGCAGCTTAGCGAGGGACCGTCCCCAGCATTTT.